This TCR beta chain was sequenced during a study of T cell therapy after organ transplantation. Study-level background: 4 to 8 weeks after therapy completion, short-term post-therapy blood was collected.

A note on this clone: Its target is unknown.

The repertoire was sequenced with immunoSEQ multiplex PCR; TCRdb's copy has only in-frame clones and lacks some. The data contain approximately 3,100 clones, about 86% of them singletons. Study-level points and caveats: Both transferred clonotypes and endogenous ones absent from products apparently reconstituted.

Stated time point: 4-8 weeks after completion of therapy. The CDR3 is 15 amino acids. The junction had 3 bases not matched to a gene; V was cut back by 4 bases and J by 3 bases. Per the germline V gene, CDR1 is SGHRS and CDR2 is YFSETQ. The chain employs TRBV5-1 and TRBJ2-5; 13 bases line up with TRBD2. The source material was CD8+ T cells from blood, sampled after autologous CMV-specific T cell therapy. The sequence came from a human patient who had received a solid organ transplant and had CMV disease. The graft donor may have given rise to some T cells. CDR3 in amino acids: CASSPGLAGEETQYF. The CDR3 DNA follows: TGCGCCAGCAGCCCTGGACTAGCGGGGGAAGAGACCCAGTACTTC.